This T cell receptor beta chain was sequenced during a study of blood T cell repertoires in COVID-19. At the level of the study: Spain, Italy and the United States supplied samples that represented acute and convalescent COVID-19. PBMCs, B-cell-depleted T cells, or T cells provided the cDNA or gDNA that made up the material.

The CDR3 totals 13 residues. Trimming removed 6 bases from V and 8 bases from J; junction bases left unmatched: 6. The germline CDR1 and CDR2 sequences are LGHDT and YNNKEL (reference sequence). In the original analysis: How many nucleated cells were present was estimated from reference gene primer amplification. TCRdb's table, derived via immunoSEQ multiplex PCR, lists solely in-frame clones and lacks some. V, J and clone size were drawn from that table, and D and trimming were deduced from the DNA. Here the sample spans about 69,000 clones, roughly 80% being singletons. The chain joins TRBV3-1 (or the pseudogene TRBV3-2) to TRBJ1-2, with TRBD1 matching 10 bases. The sequenced sample consisted of peripheral blood. This TCR came from a woman over 75 with acute or convalescent COVID-19. CDR3 protein: CASRGTGVNGYTF. The CDR3 DNA follows: TGTGCCAGCAGGGGGACAGGGGTGAACGGCTACACCTTC.